This paragraph reports one T cell receptor (beta chain). The CDR3 sequence is 13 residues long. Between the trimmed V and J ends, which lost 1 base and 8 bases, there was a span of 11 bases. Looked up from germline, CDR1 is LGHDT and CDR2 is YNNKEL (reference sequence). TCRdb's copy holds only in-frame clones and misses some; the assay was immunoSEQ multiplex PCR. The sample records 390,000 or so clones, roughly 88% being singletons. This sample stems from a study of blood T cell repertoires in COVID-19. Study context: Samples came from the United States, Italy and Spain, spanning acute and convalescent COVID-19.

The chain joins TRBV3-1 (or the pseudogene TRBV3-2) to TRBJ1-2; D remains unclear. The sequencing input was peripheral blood. This TCR came from a young woman with active or convalescent COVID-19. The CDR3 nucleotides read TGTGCCAGCAGCCAAGTTGTTAAGCAAGGCTACACCTTC. Protein product: CASSQVVKQGYTF.